This TCR beta chain emerged from a study of T cells in Graves' hyperthyroidism and ophthalmopathy. Study-wide context: Blood was drawn when the patient was first diagnosed and still untreated. Study outcomes and limitations: It was a median 6.5 months before onset that the model predicted ophthalmopathy.

This clonotype was counted many times. Its antigen is currently unknown. Regions amplified from RNA transcripts were the TCR beta CDR3 regions. First-round RT-PCR of the TCR CDR3 relied on the HTBI primer set. A single record per CDR3 protein comes from TCRdb applying MiXCR to the multiplex PCR reads. The sample shows about 410,000 distinct CDR3 sequences, roughly 14% of them seen only once. Sequenced input: blood. This TCR was recovered from a man between 18 and 29 years old with Graves' ophthalmopathy.

CDR3 amino acids: CASSVSRENEKLFF. As DNA, the CDR3 is TGTGCCAGCAGCGTCAGTCGAGAAAATGAAAAACTGTTTTTT. J is TRBJ1-4 and V is TRBV7-2, with unresolved D. The germline gives CDR1 SGHTA, CDR2 FQGNSA. The CDR3 sequence is 14 residues long. Trimming pared 5 bases from V and 5 bases from J, leaving 12 bases between. Full variable domain (remainder filled in from reference TRBV7-2 and TRBJ1-4): GAGVSQSPSNKVTEKGKDVELRCDPISGHTALYWYRQSLGQGLEFLIYFQGNSAPDKSGLPSDRFSAERTGGSVSTLTIQRTQQEDSAVYLCASSVSRENEKLFFGSGTQLSVL.